The clone carrying this TCR beta chain has just a few counts. The CDR3 runs to 15 residues. The germline V gene has CDR1 SGHAT and CDR2 FQNNGV. V lost 4 bases, J lost 7 bases, and 19 bases lay in between. Data came from immunoSEQ multiplex PCR; TCRdb stores just in-frame clones and leaves some out. The table lists 100,000 to 120,000 clones, 70% to 85% of them singletons. This sample was included in a study of control samples from healthy donors and cancer patients. This sequence was found in a man between 18 and 35 years old in good health. The sequencing input was blood. The chain combines TRBV11-2 with TRBJ1-1; D is possibly TRBD1 (6 bases). CDR3 sequence: CASSSPVRGFGEAFF. CDR3 coding DNA: TGTGCCAGCAGCTCCCCGGTTAGGGGGTTTGGTGAAGCTTTCTTT.